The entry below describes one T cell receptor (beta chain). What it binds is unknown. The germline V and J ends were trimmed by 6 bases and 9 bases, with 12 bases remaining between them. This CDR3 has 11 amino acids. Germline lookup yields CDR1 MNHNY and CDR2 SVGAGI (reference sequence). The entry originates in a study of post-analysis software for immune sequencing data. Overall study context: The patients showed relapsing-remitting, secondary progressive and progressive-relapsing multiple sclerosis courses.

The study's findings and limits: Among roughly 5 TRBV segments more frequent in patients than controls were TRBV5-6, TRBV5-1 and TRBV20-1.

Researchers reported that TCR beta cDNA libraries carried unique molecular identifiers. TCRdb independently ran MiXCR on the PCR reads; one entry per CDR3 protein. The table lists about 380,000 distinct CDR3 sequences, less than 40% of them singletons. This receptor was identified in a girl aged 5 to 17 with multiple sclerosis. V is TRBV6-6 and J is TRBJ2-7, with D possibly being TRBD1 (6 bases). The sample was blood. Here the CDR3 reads CASRNDRRQYF. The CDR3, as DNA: TGTGCCAGCAGAAATGACAGGCGGCAGTACTTC.